The clone carrying this T cell receptor beta chain was seen more than once but under ten times. The antigen remains unidentified. Diagnosis rested on symptoms, serum thyroxine and TRAb, thyroid ultrasound, and orbital computed tomography. Trimming removed 0 bases from V and 7 bases from J, with 12 bases in between. This CDR3 has 14 residues. The germline V gene has CDR1 LGHNA and CDR2 YSLEER. This specimen comes from a study of T cells in Graves' hyperthyroidism and ophthalmopathy. Overall study: Peripheral blood sampling occurred at initial diagnosis, before any treatment.

Study conclusions and caveats: Ophthalmopathy and stable hyperthyroidism were told apart by a 13 V-J model. Blood samples included most of the expanded thyroid clonotypes exceeding 0.001.

It was RNA transcripts that yielded the amplified TCR beta CDR3 regions. HTBI primers were used for first-round RT-PCR of the TCR CDR3. One entry per CDR3 protein results from TCRdb running MiXCR on the multiplex PCR reads. The sample contains fewer than 800,000 distinct CDR3 sequences, over 15% of which appear only once. The V and J genes are TRBV4-3 and TRBJ1-2; unclear D gene. The TCR was taken from a man between 18 and 29 years old with Graves' hyperthyroidism. The sequenced sample was blood. The CDR3 DNA follows: TGCGCCAGCAGCCAAGATTCCGAATTAGGTGGCTACACCTTC. This sequence encodes CASSQDSELGGYTF.